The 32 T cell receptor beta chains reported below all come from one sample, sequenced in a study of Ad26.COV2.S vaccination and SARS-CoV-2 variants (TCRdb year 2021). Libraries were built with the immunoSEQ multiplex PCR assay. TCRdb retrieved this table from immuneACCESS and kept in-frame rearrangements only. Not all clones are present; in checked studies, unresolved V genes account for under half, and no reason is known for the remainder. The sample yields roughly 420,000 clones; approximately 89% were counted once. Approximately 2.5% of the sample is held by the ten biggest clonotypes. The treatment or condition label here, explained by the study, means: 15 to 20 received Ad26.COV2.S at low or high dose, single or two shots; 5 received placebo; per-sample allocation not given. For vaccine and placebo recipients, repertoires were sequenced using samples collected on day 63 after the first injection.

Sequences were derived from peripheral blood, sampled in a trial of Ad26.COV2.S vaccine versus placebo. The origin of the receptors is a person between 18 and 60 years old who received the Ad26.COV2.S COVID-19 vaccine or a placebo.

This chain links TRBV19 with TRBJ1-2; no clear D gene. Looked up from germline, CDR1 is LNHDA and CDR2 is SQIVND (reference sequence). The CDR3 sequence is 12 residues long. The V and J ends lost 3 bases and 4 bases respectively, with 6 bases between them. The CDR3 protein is CASSMFSYGYTF. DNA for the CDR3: TGTGCCAGTAGTATGTTCAGCTATGGCTACACCTTC.

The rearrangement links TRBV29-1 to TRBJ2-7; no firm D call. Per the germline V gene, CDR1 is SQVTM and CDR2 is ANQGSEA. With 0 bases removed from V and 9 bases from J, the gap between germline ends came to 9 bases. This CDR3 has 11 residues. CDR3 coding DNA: TGCAGCGTTGAAGATCCAGCCGGGCAGTACGTC. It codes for CSVEDPAGQYV.

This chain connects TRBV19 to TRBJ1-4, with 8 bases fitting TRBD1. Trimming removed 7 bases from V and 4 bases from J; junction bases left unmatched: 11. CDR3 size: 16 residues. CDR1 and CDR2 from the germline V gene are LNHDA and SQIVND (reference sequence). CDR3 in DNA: TGTGCCAGTAAGGCGGACAGGGAGGCACTTAATGAAAAACTGTTTTTT. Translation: CASKADREALNEKLFF.

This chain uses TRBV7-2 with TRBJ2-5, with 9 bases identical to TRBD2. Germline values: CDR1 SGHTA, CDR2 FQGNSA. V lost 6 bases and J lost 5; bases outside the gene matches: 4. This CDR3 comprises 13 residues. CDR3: CASSQRGVETQYF. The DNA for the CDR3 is TGTGCCAGCAGTCAGCGGGGGGTTGAGACCCAGTACTTC.

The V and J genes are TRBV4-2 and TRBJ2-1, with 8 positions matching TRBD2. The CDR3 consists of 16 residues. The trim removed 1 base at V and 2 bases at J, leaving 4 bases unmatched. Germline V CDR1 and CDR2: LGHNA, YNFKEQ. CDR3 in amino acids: CASSQVGGRTYNEQFF. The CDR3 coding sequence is TGTGCCAGCAGCCAAGTCGGCGGGAGGACCTACAATGAGCAGTTCTTC.

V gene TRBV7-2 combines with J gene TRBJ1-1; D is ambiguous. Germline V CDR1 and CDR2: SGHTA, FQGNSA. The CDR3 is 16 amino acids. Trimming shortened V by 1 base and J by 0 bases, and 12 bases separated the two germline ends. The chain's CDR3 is CASSLGPGSMNTEAFF. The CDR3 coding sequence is TGTGCCAGCAGCTTAGGTCCAGGCAGCATGAACACTGAAGCTTTCTTT. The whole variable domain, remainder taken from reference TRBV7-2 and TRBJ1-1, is GAGVSQSPSNKVTEKGKDVELRCDPISGHTALYWYRQSLGQGLEFLIYFQGNSAPDKSGLPSDRFSAERTGGSVSTLTIQRTQQEDSAVYLCASSLGPGSMNTEAFFGQGTRLTVV.

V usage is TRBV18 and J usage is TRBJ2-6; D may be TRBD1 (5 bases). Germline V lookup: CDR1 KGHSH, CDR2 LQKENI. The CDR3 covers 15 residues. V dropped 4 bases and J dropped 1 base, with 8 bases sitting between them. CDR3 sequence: CASSLQGSGANVLTF. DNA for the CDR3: TGTGCCAGCTCACTTCAGGGTTCTGGGGCCAACGTCCTGACTTTC. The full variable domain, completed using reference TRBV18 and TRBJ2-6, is NAGVMQNPRHLVRRRGQEARLRCSPMKGHSHVYWYRQLPEEGLKFMVYLQKENIIDESGMPKERFSAEFPKEGPSILRIQQVVRGDSAAYFCASSLQGSGANVLTFGAGSRLTVL.

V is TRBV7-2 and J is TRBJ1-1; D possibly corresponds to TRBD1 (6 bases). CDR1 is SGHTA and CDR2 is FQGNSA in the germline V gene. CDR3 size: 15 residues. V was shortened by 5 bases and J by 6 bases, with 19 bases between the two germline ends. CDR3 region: CASSARQDLFAEAFF. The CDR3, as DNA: TGTGCCAGCAGCGCCCGACAGGATCTGTTCGCTGAAGCTTTCTTT.

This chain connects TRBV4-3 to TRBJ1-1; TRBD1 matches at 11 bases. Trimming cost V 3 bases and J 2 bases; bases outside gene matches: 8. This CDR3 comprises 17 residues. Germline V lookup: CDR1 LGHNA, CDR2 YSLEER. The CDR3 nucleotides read TGCGCCAGCAGCCAGACCGGGACAGGGGGGATCAACACTGAAGCTTTCTTT. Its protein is CASSQTGTGGINTEAFF.

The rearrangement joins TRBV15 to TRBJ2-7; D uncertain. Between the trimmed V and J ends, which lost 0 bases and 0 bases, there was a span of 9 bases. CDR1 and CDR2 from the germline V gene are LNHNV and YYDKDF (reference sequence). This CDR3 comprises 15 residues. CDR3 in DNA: TGTGCCACCAGCAGAGATCGGACCAGCTCCTACGAGCAGTACTTC. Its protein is CATSRDRTSSYEQYF.

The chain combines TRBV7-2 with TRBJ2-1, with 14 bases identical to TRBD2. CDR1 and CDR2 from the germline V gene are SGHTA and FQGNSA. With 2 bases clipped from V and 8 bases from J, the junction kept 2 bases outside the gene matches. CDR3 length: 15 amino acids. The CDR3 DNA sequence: TGTGCCAGCAGCTTATGGACTAGCGGGAGGTATGAGCAGTTCTTC. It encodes CASSLWTSGRYEQFF.

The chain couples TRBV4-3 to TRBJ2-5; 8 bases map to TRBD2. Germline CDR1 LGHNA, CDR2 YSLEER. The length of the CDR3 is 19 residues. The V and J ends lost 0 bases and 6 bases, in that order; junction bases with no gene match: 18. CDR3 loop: CASSQEVSTNSGTPKTQYF. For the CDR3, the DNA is TGCGCCAGCAGCCAAGAGGTGTCGACTAATAGCGGGACCCCCAAGACCCAGTACTTC.

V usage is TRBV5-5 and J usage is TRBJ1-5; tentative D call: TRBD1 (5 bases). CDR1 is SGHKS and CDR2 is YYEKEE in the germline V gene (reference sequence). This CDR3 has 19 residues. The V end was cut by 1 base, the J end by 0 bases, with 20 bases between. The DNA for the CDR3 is TGTGCCAGCAGCTTGTGGGGGACGAAGGGACCTCTTAGCAATCAGCCCCAGCATTTT. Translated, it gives CASSLWGTKGPLSNQPQHF.

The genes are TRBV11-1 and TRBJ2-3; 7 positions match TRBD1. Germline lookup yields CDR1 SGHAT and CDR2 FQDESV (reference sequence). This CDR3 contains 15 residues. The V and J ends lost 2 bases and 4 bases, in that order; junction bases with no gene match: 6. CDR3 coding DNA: TGTGCCAGCAGCTTACTAAGGGGGCAAGCAGATACGCAGTATTTT. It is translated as CASSLLRGQADTQYF.

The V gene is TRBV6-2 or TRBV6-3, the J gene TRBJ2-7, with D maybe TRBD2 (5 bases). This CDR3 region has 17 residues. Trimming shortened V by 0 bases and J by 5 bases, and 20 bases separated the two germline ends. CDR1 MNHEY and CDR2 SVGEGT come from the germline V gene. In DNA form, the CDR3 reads TGTGCCAGCAGTTACTCGAATCCCAGCGGCCTCTGGAACGAGCAGTACGTC. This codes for CASSYSNPSGLWNEQYV.

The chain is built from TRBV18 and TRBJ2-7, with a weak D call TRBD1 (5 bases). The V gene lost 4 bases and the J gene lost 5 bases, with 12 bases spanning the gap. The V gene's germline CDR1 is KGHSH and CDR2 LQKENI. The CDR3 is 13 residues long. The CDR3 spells CASSLSGANEQYV. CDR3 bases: TGTGCCAGCTCACTCTCTGGGGCGAACGAGCAGTACGTC.

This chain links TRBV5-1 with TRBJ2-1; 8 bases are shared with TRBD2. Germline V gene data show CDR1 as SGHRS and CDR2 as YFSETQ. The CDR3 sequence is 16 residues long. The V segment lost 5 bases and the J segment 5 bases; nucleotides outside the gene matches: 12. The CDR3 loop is CASRPNLAGGDNEQFF. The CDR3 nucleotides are TGCGCCAGCAGGCCTAACCTCGCGGGGGGCGACAATGAGCAGTTCTTC.

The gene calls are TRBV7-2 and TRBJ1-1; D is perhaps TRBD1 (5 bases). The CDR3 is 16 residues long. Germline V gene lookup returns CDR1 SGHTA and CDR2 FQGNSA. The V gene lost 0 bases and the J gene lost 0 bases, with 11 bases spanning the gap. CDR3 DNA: TGTGCCAGCAGCTTAGCTAGCGGGGCGCTGAACACTGAAGCTTTCTTT. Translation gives CASSLASGALNTEAFF.

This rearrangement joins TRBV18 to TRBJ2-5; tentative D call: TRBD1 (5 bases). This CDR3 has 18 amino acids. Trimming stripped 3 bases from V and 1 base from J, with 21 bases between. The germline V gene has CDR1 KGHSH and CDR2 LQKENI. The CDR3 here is CASSPTAAMGRAQETQYF. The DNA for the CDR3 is TGTGCCAGCTCACCCACAGCAGCGATGGGCAGGGCCCAAGAGACCCAGTACTTC.

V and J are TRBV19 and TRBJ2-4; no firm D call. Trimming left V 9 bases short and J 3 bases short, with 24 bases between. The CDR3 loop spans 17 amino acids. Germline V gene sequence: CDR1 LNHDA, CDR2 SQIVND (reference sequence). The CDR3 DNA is TGTGCCAGCGCCCCTAGGTATAGAGAGTTTGACAAAAACATTCAGTACTTC. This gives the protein CASAPRYREFDKNIQYF.

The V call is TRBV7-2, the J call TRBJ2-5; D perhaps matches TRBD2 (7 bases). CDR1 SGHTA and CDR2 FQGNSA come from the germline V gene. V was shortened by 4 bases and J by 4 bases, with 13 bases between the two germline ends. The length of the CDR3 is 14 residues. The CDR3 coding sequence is TGTGCCAGCAGCTCAAGGGGGGGGTTAGAGACCCAGTACTTC. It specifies CASSSRGGLETQYF.

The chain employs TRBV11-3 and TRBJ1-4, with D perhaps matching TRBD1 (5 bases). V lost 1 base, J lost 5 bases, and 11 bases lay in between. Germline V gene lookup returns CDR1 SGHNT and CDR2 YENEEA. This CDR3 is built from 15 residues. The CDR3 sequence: CASSLGDGLNEKLFF. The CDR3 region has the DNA TGTGCCAGCAGCTTAGGGGACGGACTAAATGAAAAACTGTTTTTT.

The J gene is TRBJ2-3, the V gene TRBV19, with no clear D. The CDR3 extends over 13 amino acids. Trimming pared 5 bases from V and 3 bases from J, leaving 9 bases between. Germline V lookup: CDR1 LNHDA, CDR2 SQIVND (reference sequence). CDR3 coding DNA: TGTGCCAGTAGTCCTTTTGATACAGATACGCAGTATTTT. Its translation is CASSPFDTDTQYF.

DNA of the CDR3: TGTGCCAGCCGAGGGGAGTTGGTTTCAGGGTGGAAGTACTTC. It is translated as CASRGELVSGWKYF. The chain joins TRBV5-8 to TRBJ2-7, with D possibly called TRBD1 or TRBD2 (5 bases each). Trimming cost V 7 bases and J 11 bases, with 25 bases left between them. The CDR3 length is 14 residues. Germline V gene data show CDR1 as SGHTS and CDR2 as YDEGEE.

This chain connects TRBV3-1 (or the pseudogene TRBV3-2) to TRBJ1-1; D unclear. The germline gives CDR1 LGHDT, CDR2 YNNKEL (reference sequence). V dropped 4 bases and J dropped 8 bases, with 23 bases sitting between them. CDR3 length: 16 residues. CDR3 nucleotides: TGTGCCAGCAGCCCGCGTAACACTGGACGGGAGGGAGAAGCTTTCTTT. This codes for CASSPRNTGREGEAFF.

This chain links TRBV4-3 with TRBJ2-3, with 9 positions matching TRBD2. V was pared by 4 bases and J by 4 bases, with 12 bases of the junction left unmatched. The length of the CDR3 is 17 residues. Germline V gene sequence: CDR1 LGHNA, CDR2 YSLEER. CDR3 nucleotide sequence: TGCGCCAGCAGCCGAGAGCTGGGTAGCGGGGGCCCAGATACGCAGTATTTT. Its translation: CASSRELGSGGPDTQYF.

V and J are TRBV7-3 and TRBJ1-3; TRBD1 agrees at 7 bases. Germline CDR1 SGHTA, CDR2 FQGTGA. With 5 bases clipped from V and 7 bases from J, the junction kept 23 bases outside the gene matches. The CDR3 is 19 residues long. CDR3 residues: CASSPPTGFRDWGWNTIYF. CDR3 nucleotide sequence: TGTGCCAGCAGCCCCCCGACAGGGTTTAGGGACTGGGGATGGAACACCATATATTTT.

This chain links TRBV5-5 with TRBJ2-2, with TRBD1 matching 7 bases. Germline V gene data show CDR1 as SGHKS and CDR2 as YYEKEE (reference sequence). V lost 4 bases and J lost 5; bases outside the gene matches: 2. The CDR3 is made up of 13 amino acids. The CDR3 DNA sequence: TGTGCCAGCAGCCGACAGGGTACCGGGGAGCTGTTTTTT. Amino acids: CASSRQGTGELFF.

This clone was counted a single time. The CDR3 spells CAISDRTSNQPQHF. CDR3 in DNA: TGTGCCATCAGTGACCGGACGTCGAACCAGCCCCAGCATTTT. The chain has TRBV10-3 and TRBJ1-5; D gene uncertain. Germline CDR1 and CDR2: ENHRY and SYGVKD. This CDR3 comprises 14 residues. Trimming stripped 3 bases from V and 7 bases from J, with 13 bases between.

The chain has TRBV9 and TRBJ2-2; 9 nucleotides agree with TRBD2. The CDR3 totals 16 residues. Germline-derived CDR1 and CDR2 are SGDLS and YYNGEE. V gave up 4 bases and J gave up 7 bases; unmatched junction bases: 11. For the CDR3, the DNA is TGTGCCAGCAGCCCCCCCCGGCTAGCGGGGTTCGGGGAGCTGTTTTTT. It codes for CASSPPRLAGFGELFF. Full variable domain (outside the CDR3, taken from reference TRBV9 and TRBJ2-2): DSGVTQTPKHLITATGQRVTLRCSPRSGDLSVYWYQQSLDQGLQFLIQYYNGEERAKGNILERFSAQQFPDLHSELNLSSLELGDSALYFCASSPPRLAGFGELFFGEGSRLTVL.

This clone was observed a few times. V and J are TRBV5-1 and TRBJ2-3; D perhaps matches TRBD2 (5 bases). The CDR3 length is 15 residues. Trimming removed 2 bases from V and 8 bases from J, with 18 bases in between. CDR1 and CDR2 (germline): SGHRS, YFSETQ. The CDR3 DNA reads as TGCGCCAGCAGCTTCGGGGATTTTGGCGGTAGTACGCAGTATTTT. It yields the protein CASSFGDFGGSTQYF. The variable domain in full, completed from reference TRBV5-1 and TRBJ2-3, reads KAGVTQTPRYLIKTRGQQVTLSCSPISGHRSVSWYQQTPGQGLQFLFEYFSETQRNKGNFPGRFSGRQFSNSRSEMNVSTLELGDSALYLCASSFGDFGGSTQYFGPGTRLTVL.

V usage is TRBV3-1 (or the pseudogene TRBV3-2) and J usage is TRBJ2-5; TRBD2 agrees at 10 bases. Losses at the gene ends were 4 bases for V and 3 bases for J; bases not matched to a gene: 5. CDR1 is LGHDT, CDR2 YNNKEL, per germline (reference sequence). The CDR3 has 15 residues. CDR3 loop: CASSPLAGVEETQYF. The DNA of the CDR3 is TGTGCCAGCAGCCCTCTAGCGGGAGTGGAAGAGACCCAGTACTTC.